This entry describes one T cell receptor beta chain. Its antigen remains unknown. In the library, individual cDNA molecules carried attached unique molecular identifiers. TCRdb independently ran MiXCR on the 5' RACE reads; one entry per CDR3 protein. This table has 65,000 to 75,000 distinct CDR3 sequences, roughly 12% appearing once. This record belongs to a study of early T cells in non-severe SARS-CoV-2 infection. Study as a whole: Bulk RNA taken from unsorted whole blood was sequenced, leaving chains unpaired. Regarding the study as a whole: The VDJdb matching leaned toward anti-spike CD8 responses and overlooked private and CD4 specificities.

Germline V CDR1 and CDR2: LGHDT, YNNKEL (reference sequence). This CDR3 contains 13 residues. V lost 0 bases, J lost 7 bases, and 10 bases lay in between. The chain employs TRBV3-1 and TRBJ2-7; possible D gene TRBD2, 5 bases. The source is an adult who was a healthcare worker with PCR-confirmed SARS-CoV-2 infection or an uninfected control (not recorded which). The source material was whole blood. CDR3 nucleotides: TGTGCCAGCAGCCAAGAATGGGAGTTTGAGCAGTACTTC. Its translation is CASSQEWEFEQYF.